This T cell receptor beta chain was retrieved from a study of blood T cells in healthy people across ages. With each sample, at least 6 micrograms of total RNA were extracted. Through a sample-barcoded 5' primer and a J-beta primer mix, a second PCR was run for roughly 6 to 11 cycles. The template-switch adaptor, which had 12 random nucleotides, put a tag on each cDNA molecule. TCRdb analysed the 5' RACE reads with MiXCR anew, one entry per CDR3 protein. The table records fewer than 1.5 million distinct CDR3 sequences, approximately 40% of them present only once. Findings and caveats of the study: Greater diversity and more naive CD4+ cells were seen in long-lived donors than in aged donors. TCR beta diversity correlated strongly with naive T cell percentage.

The J segment lost 8 bases and the V segment lost 5 bases, leaving 13 bases of the junction unmatched. The CDR3 loop spans 16 amino acids. Germline CDR1 SGHTA, CDR2 FQGNSA. This clonotype has a handful of counts. As yet, its antigen is unknown. This receptor was identified in a woman aged 18 to 35 in good health. Source material: blood. The chain joins TRBV7-2 to TRBJ2-1; 9 bases match TRBD2. The CDR3 is CASSLSGRGEWYEQFF. The CDR3 DNA follows: TGTGCCAGCAGCCTTAGCGGGAGAGGAGAATGGTATGAGCAGTTCTTC.